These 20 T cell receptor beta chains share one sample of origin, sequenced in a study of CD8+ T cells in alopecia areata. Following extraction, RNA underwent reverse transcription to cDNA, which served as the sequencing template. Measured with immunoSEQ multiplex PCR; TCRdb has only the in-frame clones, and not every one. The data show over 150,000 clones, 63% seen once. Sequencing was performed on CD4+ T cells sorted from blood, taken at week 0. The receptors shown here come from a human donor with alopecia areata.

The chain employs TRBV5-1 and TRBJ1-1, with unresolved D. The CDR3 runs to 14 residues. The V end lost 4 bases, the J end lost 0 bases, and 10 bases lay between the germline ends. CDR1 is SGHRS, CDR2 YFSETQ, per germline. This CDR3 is CASSRAFMNTEAFF. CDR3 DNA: TGCGCCAGCAGCCGCGCCTTTATGAACACTGAAGCTTTCTTT. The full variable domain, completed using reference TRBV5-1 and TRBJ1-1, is KAGVTQTPRYLIKTRGQQVTLSCSPISGHRSVSWYQQTPGQGLQFLFEYFSETQRNKGNFPGRFSGRQFSNSRSEMNVSTLELGDSALYLCASSRAFMNTEAFFGQGTRLTVV.

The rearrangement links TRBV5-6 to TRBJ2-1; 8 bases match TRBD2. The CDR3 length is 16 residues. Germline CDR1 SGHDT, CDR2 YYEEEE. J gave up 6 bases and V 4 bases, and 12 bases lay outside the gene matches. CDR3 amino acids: CASSPRRLAGRNEQFF. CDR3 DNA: TGTGCCAGCAGCCCGCGGCGGCTAGCGGGCCGCAATGAGCAGTTCTTC.

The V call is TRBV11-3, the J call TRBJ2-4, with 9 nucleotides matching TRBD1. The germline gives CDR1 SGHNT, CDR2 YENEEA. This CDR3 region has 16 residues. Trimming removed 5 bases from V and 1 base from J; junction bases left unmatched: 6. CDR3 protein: CASSPGTGRAKNIQYF. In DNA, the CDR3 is TGTGCCAGCAGCCCCGGGACAGGGCGGGCCAAAAACATTCAGTACTTC.

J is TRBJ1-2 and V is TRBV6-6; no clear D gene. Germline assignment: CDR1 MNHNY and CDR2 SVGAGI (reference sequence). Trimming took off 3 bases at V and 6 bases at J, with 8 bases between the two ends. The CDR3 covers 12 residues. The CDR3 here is CASSYARDGYTF. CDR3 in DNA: TGTGCCAGCAGTTATGCAAGGGATGGCTACACCTTC.

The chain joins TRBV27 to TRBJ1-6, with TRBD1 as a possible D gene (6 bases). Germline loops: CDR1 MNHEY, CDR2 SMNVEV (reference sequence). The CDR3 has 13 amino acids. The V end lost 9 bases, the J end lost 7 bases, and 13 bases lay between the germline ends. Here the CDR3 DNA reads TGTGCCAGAACGGACAGTCAAAATTCACCCCTCCACTTT. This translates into CARTDSQNSPLHF.

The CDR3 loop is CAISGGSGGIYNEQFF. CDR3 DNA: TGTGCCATCAGTGGGGGTAGCGGGGGGATCTACAATGAGCAGTTCTTC. This rearrangement joins TRBV10-3 to TRBJ2-1; 10 positions agree with TRBD2. The length of the CDR3 is 16 residues. CDR1 ENHRY and CDR2 SYGVKD come from the germline V gene. J was trimmed by 3 bases and V by 4 bases; bases with no gene match: 6.

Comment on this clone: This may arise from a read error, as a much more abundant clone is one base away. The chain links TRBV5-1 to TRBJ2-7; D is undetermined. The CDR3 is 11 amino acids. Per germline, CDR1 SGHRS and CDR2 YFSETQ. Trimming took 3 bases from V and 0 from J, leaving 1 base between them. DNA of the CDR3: TGCGCCAGCAGCTCCTCCTACGAGCAGTACTTC. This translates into CASSSSYEQYF.

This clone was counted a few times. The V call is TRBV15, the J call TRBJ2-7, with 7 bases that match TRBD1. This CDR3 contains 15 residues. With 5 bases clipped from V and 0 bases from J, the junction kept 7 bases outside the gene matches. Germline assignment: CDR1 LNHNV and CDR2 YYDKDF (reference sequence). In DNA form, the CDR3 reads TGTGCCACCAGCGCCGAGGGACAGCCCTCCTACGAGCAGTACTTC. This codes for CATSAEGQPSYEQYF.

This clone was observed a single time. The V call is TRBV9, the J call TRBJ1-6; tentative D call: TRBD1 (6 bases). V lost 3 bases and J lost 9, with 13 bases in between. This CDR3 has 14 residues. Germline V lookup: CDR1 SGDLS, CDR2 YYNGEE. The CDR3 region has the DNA TGTGCCAGCAGCGAGACAGGTTTTGGTTCACCCCTCCACTTT. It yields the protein CASSETGFGSPLHF.

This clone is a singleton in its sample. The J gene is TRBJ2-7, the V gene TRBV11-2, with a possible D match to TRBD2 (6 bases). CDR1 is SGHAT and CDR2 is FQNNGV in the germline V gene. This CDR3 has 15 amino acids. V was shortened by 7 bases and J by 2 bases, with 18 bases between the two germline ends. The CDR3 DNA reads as TGTGCCAGCACTCTTTCGACTAGGCGCGCCTACGAGCAGTACTTC. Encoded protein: CASTLSTRRAYEQYF.

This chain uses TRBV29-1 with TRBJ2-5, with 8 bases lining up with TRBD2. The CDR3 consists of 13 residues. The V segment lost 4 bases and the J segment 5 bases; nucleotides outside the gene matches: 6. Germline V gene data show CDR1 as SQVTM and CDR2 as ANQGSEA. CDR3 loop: CSVGVAGSETQYF. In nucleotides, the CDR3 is TGCAGCGTTGGAGTAGCGGGGTCGGAGACCCAGTACTTC.

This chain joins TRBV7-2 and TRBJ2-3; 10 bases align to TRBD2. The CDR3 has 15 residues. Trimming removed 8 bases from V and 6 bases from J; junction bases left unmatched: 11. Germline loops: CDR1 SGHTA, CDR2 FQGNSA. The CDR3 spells CASGGGAGGRDTQYF. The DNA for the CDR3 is TGTGCCAGCGGAGGAGGAGCGGGGGGGCGTGATACGCAGTATTTT.

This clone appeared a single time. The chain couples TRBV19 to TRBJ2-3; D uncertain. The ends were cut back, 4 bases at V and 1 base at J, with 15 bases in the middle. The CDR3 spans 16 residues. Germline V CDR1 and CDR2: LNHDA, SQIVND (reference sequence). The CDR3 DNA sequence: TGTGCCAGTAGTAAAGACCCAGGACGAGGCACAGATACGCAGTATTTT. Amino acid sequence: CASSKDPGRGTDTQYF.

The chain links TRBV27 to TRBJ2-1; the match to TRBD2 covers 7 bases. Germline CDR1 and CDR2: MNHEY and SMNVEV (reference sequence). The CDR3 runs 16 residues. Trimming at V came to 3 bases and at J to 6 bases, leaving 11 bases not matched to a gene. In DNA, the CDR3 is TGTGCCAGCAGTTTCTCCGCGGGGGAGGCTTCCAATGAGCAGTTCTTC. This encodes CASSFSAGEASNEQFF.

The CDR3 DNA reads TGTGCCAGCAGCTCTCTAGCGGGGGGGCCGGGCACCGGGGAGCTGTTTTTT. It specifies CASSSLAGGPGTGELFF. The chain uses TRBV5-6 and TRBJ2-2, with TRBD2 matching 12 bases. After removal of 3 bases from V and 4 bases from J, the junction contained 7 bases not matched to a gene. This CDR3 region has 17 residues. The V gene's germline CDR1 is SGHDT and CDR2 YYEEEE.

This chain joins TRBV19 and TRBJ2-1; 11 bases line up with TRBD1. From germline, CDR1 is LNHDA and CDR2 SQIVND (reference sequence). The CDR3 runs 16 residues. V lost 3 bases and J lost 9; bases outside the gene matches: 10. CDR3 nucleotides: TGTGCCAGTAGTATTTTTTCCGGGACAGGGGGTTTTGAGCAGTTCTTC. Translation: CASSIFSGTGGFEQFF.

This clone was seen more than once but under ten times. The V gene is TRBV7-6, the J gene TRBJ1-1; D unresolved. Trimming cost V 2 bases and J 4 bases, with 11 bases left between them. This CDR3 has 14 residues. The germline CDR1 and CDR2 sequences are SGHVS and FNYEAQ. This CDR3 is CASSLSLGSTEAFF. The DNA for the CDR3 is TGTGCCAGCAGCTTATCCCTGGGTAGCACTGAAGCTTTCTTT.

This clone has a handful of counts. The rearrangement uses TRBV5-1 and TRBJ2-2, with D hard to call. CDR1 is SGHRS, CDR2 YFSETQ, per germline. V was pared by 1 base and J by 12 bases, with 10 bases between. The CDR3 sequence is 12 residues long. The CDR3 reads CASSLNGHQLFF. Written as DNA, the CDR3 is TGCGCCAGCAGCTTGAACGGTCACCAGCTGTTTTTT.

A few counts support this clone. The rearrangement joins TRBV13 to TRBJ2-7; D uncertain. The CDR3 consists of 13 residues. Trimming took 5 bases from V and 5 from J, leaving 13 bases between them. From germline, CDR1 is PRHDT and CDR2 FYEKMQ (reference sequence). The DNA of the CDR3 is TGTGCCAGCAGCATACGCCTTGCCCACGAGCAGTACTTC. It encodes CASSIRLAHEQYF.

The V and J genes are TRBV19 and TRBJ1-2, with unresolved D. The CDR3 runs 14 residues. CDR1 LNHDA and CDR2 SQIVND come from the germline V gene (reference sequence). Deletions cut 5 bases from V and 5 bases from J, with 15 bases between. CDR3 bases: TGTGCCAGTAGTTCCAACGGTGGTATATATGGCTACACCTTC. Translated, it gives CASSSNGGIYGYTF.